The 4 T cell receptor beta chains below come from one sample, sequenced in a study of neurological immune-mediated disorders. TCRdb re-derived calls from the 5' RACE reads in MiXCR, one entry per CDR3 protein. The sample holds 25,000 or so distinct CDR3 sequences, around 14% seen once. The time point: technical triplicate 1. The sample comprised CD4+ T cells from blood. The receptors here all came from a female donor with HTLV-1-associated myelopathy (HAM/TSP).

Many counts were recorded for this clonotype. The V and J genes are TRBV6-6 and TRBJ1-1; no firm D call. Looked up from germline, CDR1 is MNHNY and CDR2 is SVGAGI (reference sequence). This CDR3 is built from 14 residues. V gave up 6 bases and J gave up 3 bases, with 14 bases separating them. CDR3 in amino acids: CASSDIVGDTEAFF. In DNA, the CDR3 is TGTGCCAGCAGCGATATCGTTGGGGACACTGAAGCTTTCTTT.

This clonotype occurred many times. The chain is built from TRBV20-1 and TRBJ1-1; D is unclear. V lost 0 bases and J lost 3, with 5 bases in between. Germline loops: CDR1 DFQATT, CDR2 SNEGSKA (reference sequence). This CDR3 has 12 residues. The DNA of the CDR3 is TGCAGTGCTAGAGAGGCGTACACTGAAGCTTTCTTT. Translated, it gives CSAREAYTEAFF.

Ten or more counts support this clonotype. This chain links TRBV5-1 with TRBJ2-7, with 10 bases fitting TRBD1. The J segment lost 7 bases and the V segment lost 0 bases, leaving 4 bases of the junction unmatched. CDR1 is SGHRS, CDR2 YFSETQ, per germline. The CDR3 sequence is 14 residues long. This CDR3 reads CASSLGDRGREQYF. The CDR3 nucleotides read TGCGCCAGCAGCTTGGGGGACAGGGGTCGGGAGCAGTACTTC.

Note on this clonotype: One end of the junction varies from germline; a read error may be responsible. The chain employs TRBV27 and TRBJ2-3, with D possibly called TRBD1 or TRBD2 (5 bases each). CDR3 length equals 14 residues. CDR1 and CDR2 from the germline V gene are MNHEY and SMNVEV (reference sequence). DNA of the CDR3: TGTTCCAGCAGTTTATCTGAGGGGACAGATACGCAGTATTTT. Amino acid sequence: CSSSLSEGTDTQYF.